Detailed here is one TCR beta chain. Per the study methods: It was from reference gene primer amplification that nucleated cell counts were estimated. Generated by immunoSEQ multiplex PCR, the TCRdb table keeps only in-frame clones and is missing some. The DNA gave D and trimming, while V, J and clone size come from that table. Of about 380,000 clones in the sample, roughly 80% were seen once. The data were taken from a study of blood T cell repertoires in COVID-19. Study-level information: The origin of the acute and convalescent COVID-19 samples was the United States, Italy and Spain.

Material for sequencing was peripheral blood. The receptor was isolated from a human donor with acute or convalescent COVID-19. The donor label of this sample is uncertain.

This chain's CDR3 is CASSQLAGGYNEQFF. The CDR3 DNA reads TGTGCCAGCAGTCAACTAGCGGGAGGGTACAATGAGCAGTTCTTC. The chain links TRBV6-2 or TRBV6-3 to TRBJ2-1, with 13 bases fitting TRBD2. V lost 5 bases, J lost 4 bases, and 2 bases stayed unmatched. Germline V gene lookup returns CDR1 MNHEY and CDR2 SVGEGT. The length of the CDR3 is 15 residues.